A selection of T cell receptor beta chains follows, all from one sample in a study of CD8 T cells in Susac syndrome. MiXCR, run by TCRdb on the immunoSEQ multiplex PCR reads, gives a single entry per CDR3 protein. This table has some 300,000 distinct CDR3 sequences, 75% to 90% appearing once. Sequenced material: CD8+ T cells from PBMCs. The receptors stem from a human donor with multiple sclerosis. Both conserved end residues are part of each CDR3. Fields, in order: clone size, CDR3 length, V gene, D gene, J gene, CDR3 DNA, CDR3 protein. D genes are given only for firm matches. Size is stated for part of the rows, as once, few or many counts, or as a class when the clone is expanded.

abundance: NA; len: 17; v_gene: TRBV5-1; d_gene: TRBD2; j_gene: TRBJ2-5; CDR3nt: TGCGCCAGCAGCTCAGTCACTAGCGGGAGAATCCTAGAGACCCAGTACTTC; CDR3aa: CASSSVTSGRILETQYF
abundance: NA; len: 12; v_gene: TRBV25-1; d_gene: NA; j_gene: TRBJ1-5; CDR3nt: TGTGCCAGCAGTGGACGGGGTCAGCCCCAGCATTTT; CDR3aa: CASSGRGQPQHF
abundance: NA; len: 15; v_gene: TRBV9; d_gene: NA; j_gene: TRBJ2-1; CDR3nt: TGTGCCAGCAACCCAGCAGGGGATGCTGTTGATGAGCAGTTCTTC; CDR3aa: CASNPAGDAVDEQFF
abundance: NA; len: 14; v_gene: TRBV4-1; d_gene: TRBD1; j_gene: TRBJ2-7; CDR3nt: TGCGCCAGCAGCCAAGACCAGGGGGTCAACGAGCAGTACTTC; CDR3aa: CASSQDQGVNEQYF
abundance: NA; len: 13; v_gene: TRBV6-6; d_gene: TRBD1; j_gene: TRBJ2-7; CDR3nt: TGTGCCAGCATTGGGGACAGCACATACGAGCAGTACTTC; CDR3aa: CASIGDSTYEQYF
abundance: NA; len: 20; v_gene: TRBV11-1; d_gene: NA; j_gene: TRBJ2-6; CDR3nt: TGTGCCAGCAGCTTATGGATTGCAGGACAGCGCAGCTCTGGGGCCAACGTCCTGACTTTC; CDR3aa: CASSLWIAGQRSSGANVLTF
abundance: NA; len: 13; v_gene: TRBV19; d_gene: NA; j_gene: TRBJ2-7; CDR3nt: TGTGCCAGTAGCTCCACCGACAGCTACGAGCAGTACTTC; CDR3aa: CASSSTDSYEQYF
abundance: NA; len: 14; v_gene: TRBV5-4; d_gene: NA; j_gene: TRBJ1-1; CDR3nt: TGTGCCAGCAGCCGCGGGGGCGTGAACACTGAAGCTTTCTTT; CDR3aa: CASSRGGVNTEAFF
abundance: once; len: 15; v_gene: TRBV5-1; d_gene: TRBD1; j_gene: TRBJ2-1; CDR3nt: TGCGCCAGCAGCCAGGGACAGAGCTCCTACAATGAGCAGTTCTTC; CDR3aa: CASSQGQSSYNEQFF
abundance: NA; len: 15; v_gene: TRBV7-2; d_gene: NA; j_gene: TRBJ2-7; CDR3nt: TGTGCCAGCAGCTTCGGGGCAGGGGGGGGGTACGAGCAGTACTTC; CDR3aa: CASSFGAGGGYEQYF
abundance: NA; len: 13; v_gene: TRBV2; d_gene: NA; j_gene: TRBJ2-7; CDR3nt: TGTGCCAGCAGAAGAACGGAAGCCTACGAGCAGTACTTC; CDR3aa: CASRRTEAYEQYF
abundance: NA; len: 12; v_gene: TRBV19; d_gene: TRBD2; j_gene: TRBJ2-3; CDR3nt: TGTGCCAGCCTAGCGGACACAGATACGCAGTATTTT; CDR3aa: CASLADTDTQYF
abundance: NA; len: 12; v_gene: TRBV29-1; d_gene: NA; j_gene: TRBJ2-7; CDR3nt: TGCAGCGTGATGGACAGCTACTACGAGCAGTACTTC; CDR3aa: CSVMDSYYEQYF
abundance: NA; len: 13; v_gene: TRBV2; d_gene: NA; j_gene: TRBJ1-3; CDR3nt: TGTGCCAGCGACACGGGTTTTGGAAACACCATATATTTT; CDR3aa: CASDTGFGNTIYF
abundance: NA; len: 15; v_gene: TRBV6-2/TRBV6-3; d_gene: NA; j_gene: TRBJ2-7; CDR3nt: TGTGCCAGCAGTTCCCCGGAGTCAGGGCCCCACGAGCAGTACTTC; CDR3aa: CASSSPESGPHEQYF
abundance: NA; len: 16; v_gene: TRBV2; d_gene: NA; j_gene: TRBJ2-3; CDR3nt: TGTGCCAGCAGCGGGGGTGGGACAGCTAGCACAGATACGCAGTATTTT; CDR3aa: CASSGGGTASTDTQYF
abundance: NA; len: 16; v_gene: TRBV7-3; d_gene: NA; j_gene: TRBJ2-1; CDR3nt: TGTGCCAGCAGCCCATACCCGGGACTTTCCTACAATGAGCAGTTCTTC; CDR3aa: CASSPYPGLSYNEQFF
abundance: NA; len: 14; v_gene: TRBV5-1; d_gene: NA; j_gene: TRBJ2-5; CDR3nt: TGCGCCAGCAGCTTGGATAATCCCCAAGAGACCCAGTACTTC; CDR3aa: CASSLDNPQETQYF
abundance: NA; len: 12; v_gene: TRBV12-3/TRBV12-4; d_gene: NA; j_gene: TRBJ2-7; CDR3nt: TGTGCCAGCAGTTGGGACGACTACGAGCGGTACTTC; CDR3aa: CASSWDDYERYF
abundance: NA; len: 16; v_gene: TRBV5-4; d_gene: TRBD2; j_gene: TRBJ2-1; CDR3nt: TGTGCCAGCAGCTTGGCTAGCGGGGGGGTTAACAATGAGCAGTTCTTC; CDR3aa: CASSLASGGVNNEQFF
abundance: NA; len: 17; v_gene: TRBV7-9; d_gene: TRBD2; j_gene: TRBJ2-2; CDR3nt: TGTGCCAGCAGCTTAGGTTCCCGGGAGGTTAAGGCCGGGGAGCTGTTTTTT; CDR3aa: CASSLGSREVKAGELFF
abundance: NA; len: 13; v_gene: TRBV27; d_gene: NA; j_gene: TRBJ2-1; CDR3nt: TGTGCCAGCACTGCTACATCCTACAATGAGCAGTTCTTC; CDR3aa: CASTATSYNEQFF
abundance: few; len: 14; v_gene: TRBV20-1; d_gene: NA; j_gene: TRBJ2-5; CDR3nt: TGCAGTGCTAGAGATCTGGCAGATCAAGAGACCCAGTACTTC; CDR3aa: CSARDLADQETQYF
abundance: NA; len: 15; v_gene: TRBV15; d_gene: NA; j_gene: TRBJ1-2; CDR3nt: TGTGCCACCAGCAGGAAAGGACAGTGGCCCTATGGCTACACCTTC; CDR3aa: CATSRKGQWPYGYTF
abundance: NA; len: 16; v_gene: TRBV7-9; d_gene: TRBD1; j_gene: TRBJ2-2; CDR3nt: TGTGCCAGCAGCCCTAGGCAGGGGGCAATCACCGGGGAGCTGTTTTTT; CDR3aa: CASSPRQGAITGELFF
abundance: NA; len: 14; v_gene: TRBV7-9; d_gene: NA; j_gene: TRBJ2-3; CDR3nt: TGTGCCAGCAGCACGAGTCTGGTGGCCGGTACGCAGTATTTT; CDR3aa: CASSTSLVAGTQYF
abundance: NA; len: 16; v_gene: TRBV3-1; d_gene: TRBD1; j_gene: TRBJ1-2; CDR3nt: TGTGCCAGCAGCTCCCGCCGGACAGGAGGATACTATGGCTACACCTTC; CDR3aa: CASSSRRTGGYYGYTF
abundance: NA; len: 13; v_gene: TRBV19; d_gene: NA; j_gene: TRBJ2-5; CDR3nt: TGTGCCAGTAGGGCTTGGGAGGAGGAGACCCAGTACTTC; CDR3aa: CASRAWEEETQYF
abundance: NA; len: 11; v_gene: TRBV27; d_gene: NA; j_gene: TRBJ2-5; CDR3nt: TGTGCCAGCGCAGGGGGGGAGACCCAGTACTTC; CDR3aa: CASAGGETQYF
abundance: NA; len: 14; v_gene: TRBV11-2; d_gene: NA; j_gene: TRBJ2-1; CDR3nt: TGTGTCGTCGCGGGCGAAAGGTCCTACAATGAGCAGTTCTTC; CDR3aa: CVVAGERSYNEQFF
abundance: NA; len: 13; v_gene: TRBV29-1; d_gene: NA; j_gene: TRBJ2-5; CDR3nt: TGCAGCGTTGAGGACAGATACCAAGAGACCCAGTACTTC; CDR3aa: CSVEDRYQETQYF
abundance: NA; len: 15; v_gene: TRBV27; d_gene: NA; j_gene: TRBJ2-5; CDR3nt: TGTGCCAGCAGTCCCTTCTACAGGGCGGCAGAGACCCAGTACTTC; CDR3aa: CASSPFYRAAETQYF
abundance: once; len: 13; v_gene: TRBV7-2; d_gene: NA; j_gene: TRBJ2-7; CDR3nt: TGTGCCAGCGGGGAAACAGGGTTCTACGAGCAGTACTTC; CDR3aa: CASGETGFYEQYF
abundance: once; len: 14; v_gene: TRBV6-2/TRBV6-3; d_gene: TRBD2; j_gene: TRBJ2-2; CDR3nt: TGTGCCAGCAGTTATAGCGGGAGCACCGGGGAGCTGTTTTTT; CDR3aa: CASSYSGSTGELFF
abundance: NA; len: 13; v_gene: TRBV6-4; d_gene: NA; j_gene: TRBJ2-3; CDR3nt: TGTGCCAGCAGTGACGACCCCCAAGGAGGGCAGTATTTT; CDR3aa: CASSDDPQGGQYF
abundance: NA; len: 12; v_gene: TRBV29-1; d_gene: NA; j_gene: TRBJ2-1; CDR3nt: TGCAGCGTTTTGGACTCCTACAATGAGCAGTTCTTC; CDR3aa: CSVLDSYNEQFF
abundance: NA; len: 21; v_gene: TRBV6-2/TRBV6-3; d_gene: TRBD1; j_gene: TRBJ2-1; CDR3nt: TGTGCCAGCAGTTACTCAGAAACAGGGGGCCTACGCAGCCTCTCCTACAATGAGCAGTTCTTC; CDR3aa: CASSYSETGGLRSLSYNEQFF
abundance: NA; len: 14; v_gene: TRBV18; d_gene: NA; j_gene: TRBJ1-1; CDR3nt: TGTGCCAGCTCACCTTCGGTTGAGAACACTGAAGCTTTCTTT; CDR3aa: CASSPSVENTEAFF
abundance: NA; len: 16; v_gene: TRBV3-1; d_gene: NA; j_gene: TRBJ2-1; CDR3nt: TGTGCCAGCAGCCAAGGACGGGCAGCCATCCGCAATGAGCAGTTCTTC; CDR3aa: CASSQGRAAIRNEQFF
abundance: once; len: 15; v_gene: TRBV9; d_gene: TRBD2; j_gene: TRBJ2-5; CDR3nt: TGTGCCAGCAGGGCGATGACTAGCGCTGAAGAGACCCAGTACTTC; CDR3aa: CASRAMTSAEETQYF
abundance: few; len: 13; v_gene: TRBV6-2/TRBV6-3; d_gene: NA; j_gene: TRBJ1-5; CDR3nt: TGTGCCAGCAGTTACGGGGGGAGTCAGCCCCAGCATTTT; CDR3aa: CASSYGGSQPQHF
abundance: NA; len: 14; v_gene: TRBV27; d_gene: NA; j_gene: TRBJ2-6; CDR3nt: TGTGCCAGCAGTTTGGGTAGCGGGGCCAACGTCCTGACTTTC; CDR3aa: CASSLGSGANVLTF
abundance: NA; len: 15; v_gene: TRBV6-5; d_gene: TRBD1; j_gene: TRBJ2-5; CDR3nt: TGTGCCAGCAGATATGCAGGGGGCGAGGGGGAGACCCAGTACTTC; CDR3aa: CASRYAGGEGETQYF
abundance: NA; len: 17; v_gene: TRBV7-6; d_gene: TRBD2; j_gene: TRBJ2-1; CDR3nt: TGTGCCAGCAGCTACGGACTAGCGGGAGCCCCCGGCAATGAGCAGTTCTTC; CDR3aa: CASSYGLAGAPGNEQFF
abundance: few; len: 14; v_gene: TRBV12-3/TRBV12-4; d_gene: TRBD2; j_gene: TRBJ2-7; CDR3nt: TGTGCCAGCAGTCCGGGGACTAGCGCCTACGAGCAGTACTTC; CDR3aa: CASSPGTSAYEQYF
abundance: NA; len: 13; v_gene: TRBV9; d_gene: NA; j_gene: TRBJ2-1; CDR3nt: TGTGCCAGCAGCCCCAACATGGGCAATGAGCAGTTCTTC; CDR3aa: CASSPNMGNEQFF
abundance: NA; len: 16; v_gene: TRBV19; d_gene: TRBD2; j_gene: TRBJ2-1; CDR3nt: TGTGCCAGTAGTATAGTGCGGGAGGGCTCCTACAATGAGCAGTTCTTC; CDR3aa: CASSIVREGSYNEQFF
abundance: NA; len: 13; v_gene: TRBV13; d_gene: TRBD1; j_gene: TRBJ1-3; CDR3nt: TGTGCCAGCAGCTTAGGCCAGGGGGACACCATATATTTT; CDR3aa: CASSLGQGDTIYF
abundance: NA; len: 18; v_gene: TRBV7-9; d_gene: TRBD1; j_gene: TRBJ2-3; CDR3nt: TGTGCCAGCAGCTTCCCCCTGCGTGGGACAGGGGGGCCAGATACGCAGTATTTT; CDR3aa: CASSFPLRGTGGPDTQYF
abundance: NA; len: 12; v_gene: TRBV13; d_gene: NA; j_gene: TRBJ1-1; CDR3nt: TGTGCCAGCAGCTTCGCGACATTTGAAGCTTTCTTT; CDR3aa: CASSFATFEAFF
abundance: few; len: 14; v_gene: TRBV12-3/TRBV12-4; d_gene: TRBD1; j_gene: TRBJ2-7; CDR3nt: TGTGCCAGCAGTTTAGAGCAGGGGGCTTCCGAGCAGTACTTC; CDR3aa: CASSLEQGASEQYF
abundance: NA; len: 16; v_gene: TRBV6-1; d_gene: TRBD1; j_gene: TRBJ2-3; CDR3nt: TGTGCCAGCAGTGAACAGGGGGCAGCTAGCACAGATACGCAGTATTTT; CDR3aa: CASSEQGAASTDTQYF
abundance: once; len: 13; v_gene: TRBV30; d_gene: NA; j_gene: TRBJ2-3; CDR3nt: TGTGCCTGGAGTGTCACTACCCTCGGCGAGCAGTATTTT; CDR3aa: CAWSVTTLGEQYF
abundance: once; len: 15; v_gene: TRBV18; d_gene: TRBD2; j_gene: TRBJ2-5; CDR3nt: TGTGCCAGCTCACCGGCTAGCGGGAGTATGGAGACCCAGTACTTC; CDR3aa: CASSPASGSMETQYF
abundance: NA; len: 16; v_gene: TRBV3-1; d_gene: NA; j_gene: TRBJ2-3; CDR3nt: TGTGCCAGCAGCCAAGAGGCTAGCAGAAGGGTAGATACGCAGTATTTT; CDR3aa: CASSQEASRRVDTQYF
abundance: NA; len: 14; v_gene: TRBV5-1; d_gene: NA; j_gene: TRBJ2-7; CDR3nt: TGCGCCAGCAGCTTGGGGGCTTACTCCTACGAGCAGTACTTC; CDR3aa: CASSLGAYSYEQYF
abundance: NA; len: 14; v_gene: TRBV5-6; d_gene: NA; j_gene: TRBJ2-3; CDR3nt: TGTGCCAGCAGCTTGGATGGGATTCCGGATACGCAGTATTTT; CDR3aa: CASSLDGIPDTQYF